Following are 19 T cell receptor beta chains from one sample sequenced in a study of control samples from healthy donors and cancer patients. Libraries were prepared by immunoSEQ multiplex PCR; TCRdb keeps only in-frame clonotypes and omits some of them. The sample lists over 150,000 clones; 90% were seen once. Sequencing was carried out using blood. The receptors come from a woman between 45 and 60 years old in good health.

CDR3 sequence reads: CASSSGGYSNQPQHF. The CDR3 DNA reads as TGTGCCAGCAGCTCAGGGGGCTATAGCAATCAGCCCCAGCATTTT. The chain has TRBV3-1 (or the pseudogene TRBV3-2) and TRBJ1-5; 8 nucleotides line up with TRBD1. Trimming at V came to 5 bases and at J to 0 bases, leaving 3 bases not matched to a gene. CDR3 length: 15 residues. The V gene's germline CDR1 is LGHDT and CDR2 YNNKEL (reference sequence).

This sequence joins TRBV30 and TRBJ1-2; D not certain. CDR3 length: 11 residues. The germline V gene encodes CDR1 GTSNPN and CDR2 SVGIG (reference sequence). Trimming left V 4 bases short and J 8 bases short, with 11 bases between. CDR3 amino acids: CAWTGLSGYTF. CDR3 sequence (DNA): TGTGCCTGGACGGGGTTAAGCGGCTACACCTTC. Looking up the rest from reference TRBV30 and TRBJ1-2 gives the full variable domain: SQTIHQWPATLVQPVGSPLSLECTVEGTSNPNLYWYRQAAGRGLQLLFYSVGIGQISSEVPQNLSASRPQDRQFILSSKKLLLSDSGFYLCAWTGLSGYTFGSGTRLTVV.

This chain connects TRBV4-3 to TRBJ1-1, with 7 nucleotides matching TRBD1. Germline V lookup: CDR1 LGHNA, CDR2 YSLEER. This CDR3 is 16 amino acids long. V lost 4 bases and J lost 1; bases outside the gene matches: 9. The CDR3 DNA reads as TGCGCCAGCAGCCTTTCTTCGACAGGGTGGAACACTGAAGCTTTCTTT. Protein sequence: CASSLSSTGWNTEAFF.

This chain links TRBV19 with TRBJ1-2; no firm D call. In germline, CDR1 is LNHDA, CDR2 SQIVND (reference sequence). The CDR3 is made up of 16 amino acids. Trimming took off 7 bases at V and 0 bases at J, with 18 bases between the two ends. The CDR3 is CASMHPRPPTNYGYTF. CDR3 bases: TGTGCCAGTATGCACCCCCGTCCACCAACTAACTATGGCTACACCTTC. The full variable domain, rest sourced from reference TRBV19 and TRBJ1-2, is DGGITQSPKYLFRKEGQNVTLSCEQNLNHDAMYWYRQDPGQGLRLIYYSQIVNDFQKGDIAEGYSVSREKKESFPLTVTSAQKNPTAFYLCASMHPRPPTNYGYTFGSGTRLTVV.

This chain uses TRBV7-9 with TRBJ1-5; the D is unclear. Germline V gene data show CDR1 as SEHNR and CDR2 as FQNEAQ (reference sequence). Trimming shortened V by 2 bases and J by 2 bases, and 7 bases separated the two germline ends. The length of the CDR3 is 14 residues. The CDR3 reads CASSLSTGNQPQHF. CDR3 DNA sequence: TGTGCCAGCAGCTTATCTACAGGCAATCAGCCCCAGCATTTT. The variable domain in full, with the rest retrieved from reference TRBV7-9 and TRBJ1-5, is DTGVSQNPRHKITKRGQNVTFRCDPISEHNRLYWYRQTLGQGPEFLTYFQNEAQLEKSRLLSDRFSAERPKGSFSTLEIQRTEQGDSAMYLCASSLSTGNQPQHFGDGTRLSIL.

This chain uses TRBV18 with TRBJ1-6, with D possibly matching TRBD1 (5 bases). In germline, CDR1 is KGHSH, CDR2 LQKENI. The germline V and J ends were trimmed by 3 bases and 7 bases, with 16 bases remaining between them. The CDR3 length is 16 residues. The CDR3 protein is CASSPVGGGGNSPLHF. DNA for the CDR3: TGTGCCAGCTCACCCGTCGGCGGGGGTGGGAATTCACCCCTCCACTTT.

V and J are TRBV2 and TRBJ2-3; tentative D call: TRBD2 (6 bases). The CDR3 is 15 residues long. The V end lost 0 bases, the J end lost 4 bases, and 11 bases lay between the germline ends. Germline V gives CDR1 SNHLY, CDR2 FYNNEI. CDR3 amino acids: CASSEAYGRSDTQYF. CDR3 DNA: TGTGCCAGCAGTGAAGCTTACGGGAGATCAGATACGCAGTATTTT.

The chain couples TRBV19 to TRBJ2-5, with 10 bases fitting TRBD1. The CDR3 extends over 14 amino acids. Per germline, CDR1 LNHDA and CDR2 SQIVND (reference sequence). J lost 5 bases, V lost 6 bases, and 6 bases had no gene match. CDR3 nucleotide sequence: TGTGCCAGTAGCCGGACAGGGGGTTGGGAGACCCAGTACTTC. Translated: CASSRTGGWETQYF.

The chain links TRBV5-1 to TRBJ2-5; 8 bases are shared with TRBD1. The CDR3 has 15 amino acids. Germline trimming cut 0 bases from V and 5 bases from J; bases unmatched to any gene: 6. Germline V gene data show CDR1 as SGHRS and CDR2 as YFSETQ. In DNA form, the CDR3 reads TGCGCCAGCAGCTTGGGAGACAGGGGTTCGGAGACCCAGTACTTC. Protein: CASSLGDRGSETQYF.

The chain joins TRBV10-3 to TRBJ1-2; D remains unclear. This CDR3 region has 13 residues. In germline, CDR1 is ENHRY, CDR2 SYGVKD. Trimming took off 0 bases at V and 8 bases at J, with 10 bases between the two ends. CDR3 protein: CAISESAGWGYTF. The CDR3 bases are TGTGCCATCAGTGAGTCGGCAGGATGGGGCTACACCTTC.

A single count supports this clone. The chain employs TRBV5-1 and TRBJ2-1, with 8 bases lining up with TRBD1. The CDR3 covers 15 residues. J was trimmed by 5 bases and V by 0 bases; bases with no gene match: 4. Germline V CDR1 and CDR2: SGHRS, YFSETQ. CDR3 in DNA: TGCGCCAGCAGCTTGGCGACAGGGGCCAACAATGAGCAGTTCTTC. This encodes CASSLATGANNEQFF. Full variable domain (outside the CDR3, taken from reference TRBV5-1 and TRBJ2-1): KAGVTQTPRYLIKTRGQQVTLSCSPISGHRSVSWYQQTPGQGLQFLFEYFSETQRNKGNFPGRFSGRQFSNSRSEMNVSTLELGDSALYLCASSLATGANNEQFFGPGTRLTVL.

Turning to this clone: Mismatch with germline at one junction end may stem from a read error. This sequence joins TRBV12-3 or TRBV12-4 and TRBJ2-1; 11 nucleotides align to TRBD2. CDR3 length equals 12 residues. For the CDR3, the DNA is TGTGCCAGTAGTTTACTAGCGGGAGTCATTGTCTTC. It yields the protein CASSLLAGVIVF.

DNA for the CDR3: TGTGCCAGCAGCTTAGTGTTGGGACAGGGTCTTTCAGATACGCAGTATTTT. Protein sequence: CASSLVLGQGLSDTQYF. The chain recombines TRBV7-9 with TRBJ2-3, with 9 bases matching TRBD1. The junction had 9 bases not matched to a gene; V was cut back by 1 base and J by 4 bases. CDR1 and CDR2 (germline): SEHNR, FQNEAQ (reference sequence). The CDR3 is 17 residues long.

This clone was detected a few times. This same CDR3 is encoded by further DNA sequences in the sample. The J gene is TRBJ2-5, the V gene TRBV9, with D perhaps TRBD1 (8 bases). V lost 3 bases to trimming and J lost 2 bases, with 14 bases between them. Germline assignment: CDR1 SGDLS and CDR2 YYNGEE. This CDR3 is built from 15 residues. The chain's CDR3 is CASSEGQGGQETQYF. CDR3 bases: TGTGCCAGCAGCGAAGGACAGGGAGGGCAAGAGACCCAGTACTTC.

The CDR3 reads CASGKQPGTGFYEQYF. In DNA form, the CDR3 reads TGTGCCAGCGGGAAGCAGCCAGGGACAGGGTTTTACGAGCAGTACTTC. The J gene is TRBJ2-7, the V gene TRBV28, with TRBD1 matching 9 bases. The CDR3 extends over 16 amino acids. With V trimmed by 8 bases and J by 4 bases, 15 bases remained unmatched. CDR1 and CDR2 from the germline V gene are MDHEN and SYDVKM.

The chain carries TRBV27 and TRBJ2-1, with 8 nucleotides matching TRBD1. V was clipped by 5 bases and J by 0 bases; unmatched bases: 18. The CDR3 is 20 amino acids. The germline gives CDR1 MNHEY, CDR2 SMNVEV (reference sequence). CDR3 region: CASSPHLDRVTQSSYNEQFF. CDR3 DNA: TGTGCCAGCAGTCCTCATTTGGACAGGGTAACCCAGAGCTCCTACAATGAGCAGTTCTTC.

This sequence joins TRBV9 and TRBJ1-6, with TRBD1 matching over 10 bases. CDR3 length equals 15 residues. Germline CDR1 SGDLS, CDR2 YYNGEE. V lost 3 bases, J lost 10 bases, and 7 bases stayed unmatched. In DNA, the CDR3 is TGTGCCAGCAGCGAGGCTCCGGGACAGGGGTCACCCCTCCACTTT. Protein product: CASSEAPGQGSPLHF.

This clone was seen only once. The chain carries TRBV7-3 and TRBJ2-7; the match to TRBD2 covers 8 bases. This CDR3 contains 16 residues. Germline assignment: CDR1 SGHTA and CDR2 FQGTGA. Trimming removed 5 bases from V and 0 bases from J; junction bases left unmatched: 9. CDR3 protein: CASSPQGREASYEQYF. CDR3 bases: TGTGCCAGCAGCCCCCAGGGGCGGGAGGCCTCCTACGAGCAGTACTTC. Combining the CDR3 with reference TRBV7-3 and TRBJ2-7 gives the whole variable domain GAGVSQTPSNKVTEKGKYVELRCDPISGHTALYWYRQSLGQGPEFLIYFQGTGAADDSGLPNDRFFAVRPEGSVSTLKIQRTERGDSAVYLCASSPQGREASYEQYFGPGTRLTVT.

This clone was counted only a few times. This chain connects TRBV19 to TRBJ1-4, with D perhaps matching TRBD1 (6 bases). CDR1 LNHDA and CDR2 SQIVND come from the germline V gene (reference sequence). The CDR3 is 13 residues long. V lost 7 bases and J lost 4, with 10 bases in between. The CDR3 protein is CASMDRINEKLFF. CDR3 in DNA: TGTGCCAGTATGGACAGAATTAATGAAAAACTGTTTTTT.